The clone carrying this TCR beta chain was recorded only once. Assay used: immunoSEQ multiplex PCR; TCRdb lists only in-frame clones, some missing. The data hold around 730,000 clones, with approximately 83% observed a single time. The germline V gene encodes CDR1 MGHRA and CDR2 YSYEKL. The V and J ends lost 0 bases and 5 bases respectively, with 14 bases between them. The CDR3 sequence is 16 residues long. These data come from a study of shared T cell receptors in the human thymus. These data also formed part of another study, on human thymus T cells. That study adds: Unrelated people showed highly overlapping thymic repertoires, related research reported.

The TCR comes from a girl less than two years old with a congenital heart defect. Sequenced sample: thymocytes. The chain employs TRBV4-1 and TRBJ1-5; D is possibly TRBD1 (6 bases). CDR3 coding DNA: TGCGCCAGCAGCCAAGAGAGAGGGGCAGGGGATCAGCCCCAGCATTTT. Translated, it gives CASSQERGAGDQPQHF.